Given below is one TCR beta chain in context. The antigen remains unidentified. PCR used 60 Vbeta primers and 13 Jbeta primers. Sequencing used immunoSEQ multiplex PCR; TCRdb keeps in-frame clones, though not all of them. In the table there are more than 80,000 clones, 65% to 80% of which are singletons. Healthy bone marrow donors made up the cohort. These data are taken from a study of cytomegalovirus exposure and HLA in healthy donors. Study-level information: Earlier findings included some 120 million unique TCR beta sequences obtained from roughly 200 million T cells. Overall study findings and caveats: Per a prior analysis, the majority of TCR beta V segments were productive roughly 87% or roughly 30% of the time.

The CDR3 has 16 amino acids. Trimming left V 0 bases short and J 2 bases short, with 13 bases between. Germline V lookup: CDR1 SGHDT, CDR2 YYEEEE. This clonotype was obtained from a woman between 65 and 79 years old in good health and CMV-seropositive. What was sequenced was PBMCs. The V call is TRBV5-6, the J call TRBJ2-3, with a possible D match to TRBD2 (6 bases). This CDR3 reads CASSLDRGLNTDTQYF. CDR3 nucleotide sequence: TGTGCCAGCAGCTTGGATCGGGGACTCAACACAGATACGCAGTATTTT.